This TCR beta chain was recorded in a study of blood T cells in healthy people across ages (dated by TCRdb to between 2014 and 2017). Concerning the study at large: In model experiments, template switching captured about one uniquely barcoded TCR beta cDNA molecule for every two T cells. Using deep sequencing normalized with unique cDNA molecular identifiers, the study measured how TCR beta repertoire diversity changes with age. For two donors (one aged 18 to 30 and one aged 80 or older), the study analyzed two additional independent replicas of 1 million unique cDNA reads from the same blood draw. To avoid experimental bias, donors of different ages were spread randomly across the sequencing lanes. Four age groups were formed from the donors: young (average 16 years), middle-aged (roughly 38), aged (62) and long-lived (82). Here is what the overall study found, with its caveats: The CMV infection status of donors was not known, potentially confounding age-related changes in expanded clonotypes. Estimates of total diversity based on one million sequenced T cells were considered lower bounds and underestimates. As age increased, observed TCR beta diversity per million T cells dropped in a roughly linear way, and a significant reduction was already evident by age roughly 36. Bulk unsorted PBMC profiling prevented conclusive comparison of naive and antigen-experienced compartments. Observed TCR beta diversity correlated strongly with the percentage of naive T cells measured by flow cytometry. The long-lived group showed more naive CD4+ T cells, fewer expanded clones and increased TCR diversity than the aged group, suggesting age selection.

The germline V gene provides CDR1 KGHDR and CDR2 SFDVKD. From cysteine to phenylalanine, the CDR3 is 13 amino acids long. The DNA shown is the 39-base CDR3, in frame from base 1. Trimming removed 4 bases from V and 1 base from J, leaving 7 bases between the germline ends. This clonotype was found a few times. What antigen it recognizes has not been identified. The record has no base qualities; no much larger clone is one base away. Libraries were prepared through 5' RACE. The listed sequencing device is Illumina HiSeq 2500. A second PCR of roughly 7 to 11 cycles was run with a J-beta primer mix and a sample-barcoded 5' primer. Each TCR beta cDNA molecule received a unique molecular identifier from a template-switch 5' adaptor carrying 12 random nucleotides. Each sample yielded at least 3 million CDR3-containing paired-end reads. First-strand cDNA was synthesized from all RNA with the Mint cDNA synthesis kit, primed by a TRBC-specific oligonucleotide. Following uracil-DNA glycosylase treatment, a first 18-cycle PCR with universal primers M1SS and BC2_uni_R was performed on all cDNA. The published analysis was carried out like this. For normalization, 1 million high-quality reads, each with a distinct molecular identifier, were randomly selected from each sample. Instead of being binned into consensus sequences, reads that shared molecular identifiers were thrown out. MiTCR, with a Q25 quality threshold and the strictest error-elimination algorithm, was used for CDR3 identification, clonotype clustering and error correction. A nonparametric unseen species model using Euler transformation provided a lower-bound estimate of total TCR beta diversity. The public reads were quality trimmed at Q25 with fastp and then assembled into clones with MiXCR by TCRdb, keeping productive beta chains. Entries are consolidated by CDR3 protein sequence, retaining the most common genes and DNA. What appears here as the V and J calls and clone size reflects TCRdb's work, not the paper's. The sample table contains around 710,000 distinct CDR3 sequences; only one count was recorded for roughly 43% of them. The top ten constitute 20% to 25% of the sample.

The roughly 39 donors, aged about 6 to 95 years, were systemically healthy Caucasian individuals from Russia. Approximately 11 milliliters of peripheral blood were drawn from each donor into EDTA-treated Vacutainer tubes. Ficoll-Paque density-gradient centrifugation was used to isolate PBMCs, with at least 7 million obtained per sample. Total RNA was extracted from PBMCs with Trizol reagent, with at least 6 micrograms obtained per sample. Naive CD45RAhigh/CD27high T cell percentages were measured by flow cytometry on a PBMC aliquot from every donor. Sequencing used blood. The rearranged chain carries TRBV24-1 and TRBJ2-7; the D gene remains uncertain. The TCR originated in a woman aged 60-70 years in good health. The DNA reads TGTGCCACCAGTGACTCCGTTTCCTACGAGCAGTACTTC. Its coded protein is CATSDSVSYEQYF.